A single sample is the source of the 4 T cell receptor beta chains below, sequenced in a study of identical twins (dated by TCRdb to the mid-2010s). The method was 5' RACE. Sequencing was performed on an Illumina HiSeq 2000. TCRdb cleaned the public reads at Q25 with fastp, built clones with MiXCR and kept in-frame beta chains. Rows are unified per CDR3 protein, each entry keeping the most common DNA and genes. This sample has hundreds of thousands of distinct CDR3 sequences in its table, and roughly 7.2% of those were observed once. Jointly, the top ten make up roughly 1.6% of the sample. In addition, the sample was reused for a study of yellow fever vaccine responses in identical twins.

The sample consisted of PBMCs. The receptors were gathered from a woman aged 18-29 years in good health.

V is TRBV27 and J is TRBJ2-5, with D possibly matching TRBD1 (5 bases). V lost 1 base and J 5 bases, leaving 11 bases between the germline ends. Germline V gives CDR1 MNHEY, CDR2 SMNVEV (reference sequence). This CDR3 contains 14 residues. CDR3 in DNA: TGTGCCAGCAGTTTATACCCCCCAGGGGAGACCCAGTACTTC. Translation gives CASSLYPPGETQYF.

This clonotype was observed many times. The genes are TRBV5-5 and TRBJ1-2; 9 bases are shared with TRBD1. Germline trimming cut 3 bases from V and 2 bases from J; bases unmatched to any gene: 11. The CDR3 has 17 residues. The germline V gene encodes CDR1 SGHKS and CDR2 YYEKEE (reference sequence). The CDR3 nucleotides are TGTGCCAGCAGCTCCGGACAGGGGCAGTTGGGCAACTATGGCTACACCTTC. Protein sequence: CASSSGQGQLGNYGYTF.

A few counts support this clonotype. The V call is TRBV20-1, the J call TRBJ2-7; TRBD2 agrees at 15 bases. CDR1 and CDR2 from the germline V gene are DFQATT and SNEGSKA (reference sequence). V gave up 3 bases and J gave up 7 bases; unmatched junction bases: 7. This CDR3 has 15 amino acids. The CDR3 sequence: CSASGLAGGPGEQYF. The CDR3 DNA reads TGCAGTGCTAGCGGACTAGCGGGAGGGCCGGGGGAGCAGTACTTC.

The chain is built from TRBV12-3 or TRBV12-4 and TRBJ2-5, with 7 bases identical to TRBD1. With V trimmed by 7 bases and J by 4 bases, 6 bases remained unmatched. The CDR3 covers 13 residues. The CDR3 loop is CASKGTVGETQYF. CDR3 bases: TGTGCCAGCAAAGGGACAGTAGGAGAGACCCAGTACTTC.